This T cell receptor (beta chain) was sequenced in a study of OX40 agonist ivuxolimab in advanced cancers. For the study at large: A diagnosis of hepatocellular carcinoma, melanoma, renal cell or head and neck cancer was present in dose-escalation patients.

A few counts support this clone. Its antigen remains unknown. Study-wide findings and caveats: Relative to CD4+ cells, CD8+ T cells on average had more expanded clones. In the expanded peripheral T cells, antigen specificity was never determined.

TCRdb's table, derived via immunoSEQ multiplex PCR, lists solely in-frame clones and lacks some. The sample holds fewer than 90,000 clones, roughly 88% seen once. Drawing of blood for sampling happened at baseline, at cycle 4 day 1, and at cycle 7 day 1. This TCR derives from an adult with an advanced solid tumor such as melanoma, head and neck, liver or kidney cancer. This specimen was CD4+ or CD8+ T cells sorted from blood, taken in a trial of the OX40 agonist ivuxolimab.

As DNA, the CDR3 is TGTGCCAGTAGTATAGCGGGGTCCCTCTCTCTCTACGAGCAGTACTTC. Translating it yields CASSIAGSLSLYEQYF. The J gene is TRBJ2-7, the V gene TRBV19; tentative D call: TRBD2 (5 bases). CDR3 length: 16 amino acids. Trimming pared 1 base from V and 3 bases from J, leaving 16 bases between. CDR1 is LNHDA, CDR2 SQIVND, per germline (reference sequence).